What follows are 5 T cell receptor beta chains derived from one specimen sequenced in a study of shared clonotypes between healthy human individuals. TCRdb's copy holds only in-frame clones and misses some; the assay was immunoSEQ multiplex PCR. The sample has 2 million to 3 million clones, approximately 93% seen once. Sequencing was performed on naive CD4+ T cells from PBMCs. The subset denotes: CD45RA+ positively selected. These TCRs come from a man aged 18 to 29 in good health. Some clones in this sample may be carry-over from other donors' samples.

This clone appeared a single time. The same CDR3 arises from other DNA sequences in this sample as well. V usage is TRBV7-8 and J usage is TRBJ2-1; no reliable D call. The CDR3 covers 13 residues. CDR1 is SGHVS and CDR2 is FQNEAQ in the germline V gene. Trimming removed 1 base at V and 5 bases at J, with 6 bases between. CDR3 protein: CASSLGRHNEQFF. CDR3 nucleotides: TGTGCCAGCAGCTTAGGACGCCACAATGAGCAGTTCTTC.

This chain links TRBV7-9 with TRBJ2-2, with 7 bases lining up with TRBD2. The V and J ends lost 5 bases and 6 bases, in that order; junction bases with no gene match: 21. CDR3 size: 19 residues. Germline lookup yields CDR1 SEHNR and CDR2 FQNEAQ (reference sequence). CDR3 bases: TGTGCCAGCAGCCCCCTCACCTACCCGGGACTAACCTTTGCCGGGGAGCTGTTTTTT. Encoded protein: CASSPLTYPGLTFAGELFF.

V is TRBV4-1 and J is TRBJ1-2, with D possibly TRBD1 on 6 matching bases. Trimming took 1 base from V and 4 from J, leaving 13 bases between them. The germline gives CDR1 MGHRA, CDR2 YSYEKL. The CDR3 loop spans 15 amino acids. This CDR3 is CASSQVGTGTYGYTF. The CDR3 nucleotides are TGCGCCAGCAGCCAAGTTGGAACAGGGACCTATGGCTACACCTTC.

J is TRBJ1-5 and V is TRBV2; D is unclear. Germline V CDR1 and CDR2: SNHLY, FYNNEI. CDR3 size: 15 residues. V lost 4 bases and J lost 3, with 13 bases in between. The CDR3: CASSAENPTNQPQHF. CDR3 in DNA: TGTGCCAGCAGTGCCGAAAACCCCACCAATCAGCCCCAGCATTTT.

The V gene is TRBV7-3, the J gene TRBJ1-2; 9 bases match TRBD1. J was trimmed by 5 bases and V by 0 bases; bases with no gene match: 1. Germline V CDR1 and CDR2: SGHTA, FQGTGA. This CDR3 region has 14 residues. The chain's CDR3 is CASSLTDRGYGYTF. As DNA, the CDR3 is TGTGCCAGCAGCTTAACGGACAGGGGTTATGGCTACACCTTC.